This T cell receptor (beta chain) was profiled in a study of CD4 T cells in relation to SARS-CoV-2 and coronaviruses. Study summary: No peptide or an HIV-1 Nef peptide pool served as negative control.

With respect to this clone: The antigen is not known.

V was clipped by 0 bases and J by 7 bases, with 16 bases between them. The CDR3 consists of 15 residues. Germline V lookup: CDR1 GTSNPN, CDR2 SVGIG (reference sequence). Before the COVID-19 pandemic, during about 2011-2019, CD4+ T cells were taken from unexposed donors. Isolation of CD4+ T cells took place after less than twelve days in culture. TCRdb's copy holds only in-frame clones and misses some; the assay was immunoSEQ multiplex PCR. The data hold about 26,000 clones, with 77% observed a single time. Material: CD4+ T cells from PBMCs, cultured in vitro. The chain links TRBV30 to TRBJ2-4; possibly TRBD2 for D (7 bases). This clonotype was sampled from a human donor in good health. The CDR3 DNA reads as TGTGCCTGGAGTGTACTTAGGGGAGGGGGGAACATTCAGTACTTC. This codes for CAWSVLRGGGNIQYF.